The 27 T cell receptor beta chains listed next were all sequenced from one sample in a study of diagnostic markers for celiac disease (dated by TCRdb to the early 2020s). For sequencing, an Illumina MiSeq was employed. TCRdb reprocessed the reads; each CDR3 protein sequence makes one entry, and DNA is unavailable. The table held for this sample gives over a thousand distinct CDR3 sequences. Roughly a tenth of the sample goes to the ten largest clones. Source material: either unsorted cells or a sorted T cell fraction (not recorded which). Receptor source: a human donor.

This clonotype is large (0.1 to 1%) by frequency. This chain's CDR3 is CASSHLRTGLANTGELFF. The rearrangement uses TRBV12-3 or TRBV12-4 and TRBJ2-2; with no DNA, the TCRdb D assignment of TRBD1 cannot be verified. The length of the CDR3 is 18 residues.

The CDR3 region is CASSGRGSFPGELFF. The chain is built from TRBV19 and TRBJ2-2; TCRdb selects TRBD2, and the lack of DNA leaves this call unchecked. The CDR3 is made up of 15 amino acids. Germline V lookup: CDR1 LNHDA, CDR2 SQIVND (reference sequence).

The chain joins TRBV5-1 to TRBJ1-1; TCRdb's D call of TRBD1 is untestable without DNA. Per germline, CDR1 SGHRS and CDR2 YFSETQ. The CDR3 runs 13 residues. CDR3 region: CASSFTGGTEAFF.

This clonotype shows up as large by frequency. This sequence joins TRBV12-3 or TRBV12-4 and TRBJ1-5. This CDR3 has 14 residues. The CDR3 sequence: CASSLYSSNQPQHF.

This sequence joins TRBV21-1 and TRBJ1-5. TRBV21-1 is recorded as a pseudogene. The CDR3 length is 15 residues. This CDR3 reads CASSREDGINQPQHF.

Frequency places this clonotype as medium-sized. The genes are TRBV9 and TRBJ1-2; TCRdb outputs TRBD1, but without DNA this stays unchecked. The CDR3 has 14 residues. Germline assignment: CDR1 SGDLS and CDR2 YYNGEE. CDR3 loop: CASSPGTGLYGYTF.

This clonotype is identified as large from frequency. This rearrangement joins TRBV29-1 to TRBJ2-1; TCRdb's assignment of TRBD1 cannot be checked, as there is no DNA. This CDR3 is 15 amino acids long. Germline CDR1 is SQVTM and CDR2 is ANQGSEA. The CDR3: CSVEVGQGVSGEQFF.

By frequency, this clonotype is medium-sized (0.01 to 0.1%). This chain joins TRBV5-6 and TRBJ2-7; the D call from TCRdb, TRBD2, cannot be confirmed without DNA. The CDR3 has 14 residues. CDR1 and CDR2 from the germline V gene are SGHDT and YYEEEE. The CDR3 region is CASSLELAGNEQYF.

This clonotype is large by frequency. The chain employs TRBV2 and TRBJ1-1; the TCRdb call, TRBD1, lacks DNA for checking. Germline CDR1 and CDR2: SNHLY and FYNNEI. The CDR3 runs to 14 residues. The CDR3 sequence is CASSEDRGYSEAFF.

By frequency, this clonotype is medium-sized. CDR3 in amino acids: CASSLNSWNLYGYTF. The chain couples TRBV27 to TRBJ1-2. Per the germline V gene, CDR1 is MNHEY and CDR2 is SMNVEV (reference sequence). The CDR3 has 15 residues.

The rearrangement uses TRBV27 and TRBJ2-2; TCRdb gives TRBD2 as the D gene, but with no DNA this cannot be confirmed. Germline V lookup: CDR1 MNHEY, CDR2 SMNVEV (reference sequence). This CDR3 comprises 15 residues. The CDR3 loop reads CASSLAAGVTGELFF.

By frequency, this clonotype is medium-sized. This rearrangement joins TRBV4-1 to TRBJ2-1; no DNA is available, so the TRBD1 call from TCRdb remains unchecked. Germline CDR1 MGHRA, CDR2 YSYEKL. There are 16 residues in the CDR3. CDR3 sequence reads: CASSQDLGRRADEQFF.

This clonotype counts as large by frequency. The chain couples TRBV28 to TRBJ1-1. CDR3 length: 17 residues. The V gene's germline CDR1 is MDHEN and CDR2 SYDVKM. The CDR3 loop is CASSLPGGRYMNTEAFF.

This clonotype is identified as large from frequency. J is TRBJ1-1 and V is TRBV19; TCRdb indicates TRBD1, and absent DNA this call remains unverified. Germline CDR1 is LNHDA and CDR2 is SQIVND (reference sequence). This CDR3 has 14 residues. CDR3 sequence: CASRPGQQNTEAFF.

This chain connects TRBV4-2 to TRBJ2-5; TCRdb indicates TRBD2, and absent DNA this call remains unverified. The germline gives CDR1 LGHNA, CDR2 YNFKEQ. The CDR3 loop spans 17 amino acids. CDR3 amino acids: CASSLTGVLAGDETQYF.

Considering frequency, this clonotype is large. The chain couples TRBV23-1 to TRBJ1-5. TRBV23-1 is placed among ORFs of uncertain function. CDR3 length: 18 residues. CDR3 sequence reads: CASSQPTVGRHSNQPQHF.

By frequency, this clonotype is large. The rearrangement joins TRBV2 to TRBJ1-2. CDR3 length: 13 residues. Germline V gene data show CDR1 as SNHLY and CDR2 as FYNNEI. CDR3 in amino acids: CASIRQFREGYTF.

This clonotype registers medium-sized by frequency. This chain connects TRBV27 to TRBJ1-1; checking the TCRdb D call of TRBD1 is not possible without DNA. CDR3 length equals 17 residues. The germline CDR1 and CDR2 sequences are MNHEY and SMNVEV (reference sequence). The CDR3 sequence is CASSLSPGEGLNTEAFF.

This clonotype registers medium-sized by frequency. The chain has TRBV18 and TRBJ1-4; TCRdb proposes TRBD1, but this gene call is untestable without DNA. Germline CDR1 reads KGHSH; CDR2 reads LQKENI. The CDR3 is 15 residues long. CDR3 amino acids: CASSRTDLTNEKLFF.

CDR3 residues: CASRVAGRLYEQYF. The chain links TRBV12-3 or TRBV12-4 to TRBJ2-7; TCRdb lists TRBD1, though no DNA is available to test this call. CDR3 length: 14 residues.

According to its frequency, this clonotype is large (0.1 to 1%). CDR3 protein: CASSMRLENSEQFF. The chain employs TRBV4-3 and TRBJ2-1; the TCRdb call, TRBD2, lacks DNA for checking. The CDR3 totals 14 residues. Per germline, CDR1 LGHNA and CDR2 YSLEER.

This clonotype is large by frequency. The chain has TRBV2 and TRBJ1-4; no DNA is available, so the TRBD1 call from TCRdb remains unchecked. The CDR3 spans 13 residues. Germline V CDR1 and CDR2: SNHLY, FYNNEI. This CDR3 reads CASSRDWGEKLFF.

This rearrangement joins TRBV18 to TRBJ1-4. The CDR3 sequence is 13 residues long. Germline V lookup: CDR1 KGHSH, CDR2 LQKENI. This CDR3 reads CASSPTSFPNPFF.

The chain has TRBV4-1 and TRBJ2-1; as DNA is missing, the TRBD1 call by TCRdb cannot be tested. The CDR3 is 14 amino acids. Germline CDR1 MGHRA, CDR2 YSYEKL. CDR3 sequence reads: CASSLLGQYNEQFF.

By frequency, this clonotype registers medium-sized. The chain employs TRBV10-3 and TRBJ2-1; with no DNA, the TCRdb D assignment of TRBD2 cannot be verified. From germline, CDR1 is ENHRY and CDR2 SYGVKD. This CDR3 contains 15 residues. CDR3 amino acids: CAIKEGMTSYNEQFF.

CDR3 in amino acids: CASSLAGELFF. The V and J genes are TRBV5-8 and TRBJ2-2. From germline, CDR1 is SGHTS and CDR2 YDEGEE. This CDR3 has 11 residues.

By frequency, this clonotype registers medium-sized. The chain has TRBV18 and TRBJ2-1; the TCRdb D gene call, TRBD1, has no DNA to confirm it. This CDR3 is 14 amino acids long. From germline, CDR1 is KGHSH and CDR2 LQKENI. The CDR3: CASSPPDRGNEQFF.